The clone carrying this T cell receptor (beta chain) was recorded many times. The data are from a study of T cells in Graves' hyperthyroidism and ophthalmopathy. From germline, CDR1 is ENHRY and CDR2 SYGVKD. This CDR3 contains 16 residues. The ends were cut back, 2 bases at V and 3 bases at J, with 17 bases in the middle. RNA transcripts yielded amplified TCR beta CDR3 regions. TCR CDR3 regions were first amplified by RT-PCR with HTBI primers. Each CDR3 protein is one row after TCRdb ran MiXCR on the multiplex PCR reads. The data contain approximately 380,000 distinct CDR3 sequences, approximately 18% of them singletons.

V and J are TRBV10-3 and TRBJ2-7, with a possible D match to TRBD2 (5 bases). The sequence was collected from a man younger than 35 with Graves' ophthalmopathy. The sample comprised blood. CDR3: CAISEEAAPRGYEQYF. CDR3 coding DNA: TGTGCCATCAGTGAGGAGGCAGCCCCCCGGGGCTACGAGCAGTACTTC.